Presented here are 5 T cell receptor beta chains from one specimen sequenced in a study of shared clonotypes between healthy human individuals (dated by TCRdb to the early 2020s). The library was prepared using the immunoSEQ multiplex PCR assay. In its TCRdb copy, this immuneACCESS table keeps in-frame sequences only and misses some clones. Where compared with another copy, unresolved V genes explain less than half of these, and the others have no known cause. Counted in this sample were approximately 400,000 clones; about 96% of them appeared once. Of the sample, about 0.32% falls within the top ten clones. Sequenced input: memory CD8+ T cells sorted from blood. This specimen's cell subset or site label, per the study, means: CD45RO+ cells pooled with CCR7-negative TemRA cells. Receptors were obtained from a man aged 25-45 years in good health.

Only a few counts were recorded for this clone. Distinct nucleotide sequences in the sample also encode this CDR3. The rearrangement uses TRBV4-1 and TRBJ2-7; 7 bases are shared with TRBD2. Germline-derived CDR1 and CDR2 are MGHRA and YSYEKL. Trimming at V came to 0 bases and at J to 6 bases, leaving 2 bases not matched to a gene. The CDR3 loop spans 13 amino acids. For the CDR3, the DNA is TGCGCCAGCAGCCAAGATCCGGGGGGCGAGCAGTACTTC. Translating it yields CASSQDPGGEQYF.

The chain uses TRBV5-1 and TRBJ2-1, with no clear D. Germline lookup yields CDR1 SGHRS and CDR2 YFSETQ. V was pared by 9 bases and J by 9 bases, with 7 bases between. The length of the CDR3 is 9 residues. The chain's CDR3 is CATAGEQFF. CDR3 DNA: TGCGCCACCGCAGGTGAGCAGTTCTTC.

The chain couples TRBV6-5 to TRBJ2-7; D is perhaps TRBD2 (5 bases). This CDR3 has 13 residues. Germline values: CDR1 MNHEY, CDR2 SVGAGI. Trimming removed 2 bases at V and 3 bases at J, with 8 bases between. CDR3 nucleotides: TGTGCCAGCAGTTACGGGAGAGGCTACGAGCAGTACTTC. This gives the protein CASSYGRGYEQYF.

A single count supports this clone. J is TRBJ1-3 and V is TRBV6-1; no clear D gene. CDR1 is MNHNS, CDR2 SASEGT, per germline. The CDR3 runs 13 residues. V was pared by 4 bases and J by 2 bases, with 6 bases between. The CDR3 loop reads CASSGEPGNTIYF. The DNA for the CDR3 is TGTGCCAGCAGTGGCGAACCTGGAAACACCATATATTTT.

The V and J genes are TRBV11-2 and TRBJ2-1; the D gene is possibly TRBD2 (6 bases). Trimming cost V 5 bases and J 7 bases, with 15 bases left between them. Germline CDR1 SGHAT, CDR2 FQNNGV. This CDR3 has 14 residues. DNA of the CDR3: TGTGCCAGCAGCCTAGGTGGAGGGCCAAATGAGCAGTTCTTC. This encodes CASSLGGGPNEQFF.